The 6 T cell receptor beta chains in this list originate from one sample, sequenced in a study of Ad26.COV2.S vaccination and SARS-CoV-2 variants. Clones were read by immunoSEQ multiplex PCR, and TCRdb kept only the in-frame ones, dropping some. The table has about 180,000 clones, 87% seen once. Source: peripheral blood, taken after recovery from COVID-19. The receptor set was obtained from a human donor who had recovered from COVID-19.

The chain recombines TRBV27 with TRBJ1-1; D unresolved. The germline V gene encodes CDR1 MNHEY and CDR2 SMNVEV (reference sequence). Trimming took 0 bases from V and 7 from J, leaving 9 bases between them. There are 13 residues in the CDR3. This CDR3 is CASSLSAENEAFF. CDR3 DNA: TGTGCCAGCAGTTTATCCGCAGAAAATGAAGCTTTCTTT.

A note on this clone: The junction shows a germline mismatch at one end, possibly a read error. The chain joins TRBV2 to TRBJ2-7; D is possibly TRBD2 (6 bases). Germline CDR1 is SNHLY and CDR2 is FYNNEI. The CDR3 contains 11 residues. CDR3 loop: CASSEGGDAPF. CDR3 DNA sequence: TGTGCCAGCAGTGAAGGCGGGGACGCTCCATTC.

This sequence joins TRBV4-1 and TRBJ2-6; no definite D call. The CDR3 is made up of 17 amino acids. Trimming took 0 bases from V and 0 from J, leaving 9 bases between them. CDR1 MGHRA and CDR2 YSYEKL come from the germline V gene. The CDR3 protein is CASSQDLGTSGANVLTF. The CDR3 nucleotides are TGCGCCAGCAGCCAAGATCTGGGAACCTCTGGGGCCAACGTCCTGACTTTC.

The table lists this clone with a count of one. This chain uses TRBV6-5 with TRBJ1-6, with TRBD1 matching over 8 bases. Germline loops: CDR1 MNHEY, CDR2 SVGAGI. J was trimmed by 18 bases and V by 4 bases; bases with no gene match: 8. CDR3 size: 12 residues. CDR3 DNA sequence: TGTGCCAGCAGTTCCCAGGACAGGGCCCGCCACTTT. Its protein product is CASSSQDRARHF.

The V and J genes are TRBV7-8 and TRBJ2-7, with D possibly being TRBD2 (6 bases). CDR1 and CDR2 from the germline V gene are SGHVS and FQNEAQ. Trimming left V 5 bases short and J 3 bases short, with 17 bases between. This CDR3 comprises 15 residues. CDR3 in amino acids: CASSVNPGTLYEQYF. The CDR3 DNA reads as TGTGCCAGCAGCGTAAACCCCGGGACTCTCTACGAGCAGTACTTC.

The rearrangement links TRBV30 to TRBJ1-5; possible D gene TRBD1, 5 bases. Germline V CDR1 and CDR2: GTSNPN, SVGIG (reference sequence). This CDR3 comprises 14 residues. Between the trimmed V and J ends, which lost 1 base and 7 bases, there was a span of 14 bases. Here the CDR3 reads CAWSGTGRGQPQHF. DNA of the CDR3: TGTGCCTGGAGTGGTACAGGCCGTGGGCAGCCCCAGCATTTT.